This T cell receptor (beta chain) was recovered during a study of blood T cell repertoires in COVID-19. As for the study in general: Donors in the United States, Italy and Spain gave samples during acute or convalescent COVID-19.

Authors' analysis steps: Estimation of nucleated cell counts was performed using reference gene primer amplification. Profiling relied on immunoSEQ multiplex PCR, and the TCRdb table lists in-frame clones only, not all of them. Clone size and V and J calls were adopted from that table, with D and trimming inferred from the DNA. The table includes approximately 88,000 clones, 70% to 90% detected once. This clone is a singleton in its sample. Germline CDR1 and CDR2: SGDLS and YYNGEE. V shed 2 bases, J shed 2 bases, and the junction held 5 bases outside the gene matches. This CDR3 spans 15 amino acids. V is TRBV9 and J is TRBJ2-3; the match to TRBD2 covers 7 bases. The origin of this receptor is a woman aged 70-85 years with acute or convalescent COVID-19. Sequencing input: peripheral blood. The CDR3 here is CASSVGGTHTDTQYF. The CDR3 region has the DNA TGTGCCAGCAGCGTGGGGGGGACGCACACAGATACGCAGTATTTT.